The rows below give T cell receptor beta chains drawn from one sample of a study of CD8+CD57+ T cells in acquired aplastic anemia. MiXCR, applied by TCRdb to the reads, yields one record per CDR3 protein. The data hold around 50,000 distinct CDR3 sequences, with approximately 78% observed a single time. The specimen sequenced was sorted CD4+, CD8+, or CD8+CD57+ T cells (not recorded which) from PBMCs. The receptors were gathered from a human donor in good health, serving as a control. The conserved cysteine and the conserved F or W are not part of the CDR3 here.

cdr3_aa	cdr3_length	j_call	v_call
SVETGFNSPLQY	12	TRBJ2-7	TRBV29-1
SATSSRNGGYT	11	TRBJ1-2	TRBV20-1
ASTDTGWDTEAF	12	TRBJ1-1	TRBV2
AISESIRLSTDTQY	14	TRBJ2-3	TRBV10-3
AISRLAADTQY	11	TRBJ2-3	TRBV10-3
SVPGTGRLNTEAF	13	TRBJ1-1	TRBV29-1
SASNSYNSPLH	11	TRBJ1-6	TRBV20-1
ASGPRPGPITEAF	13	TRBJ1-1	TRBV12-3/TRBV12-4
ARRTGVGYGYT	11	TRBJ1-2	TRBV25-1
ASRDRGPYEKLF	12	TRBJ1-4	TRBV28
ASSYQTSGGRDEQY	14	TRBJ2-7	TRBV11-2
ASEHSGSGYEQY	12	TRBJ2-7	TRBV25-1
ASSPGQIYGYT	11	TRBJ1-2	TRBV7-9
SVGTGDTQY	9	TRBJ2-3	TRBV29-1
ASKETGGNYEQY	12	TRBJ2-7	TRBV5-1
SARTGYEQY	9	TRBJ2-7	TRBV20-1
ASTGATEQY	9	TRBJ2-7	TRBV7-9
SVSLTSQETQY	11	TRBJ2-5	TRBV29-1
ASSPPGRNEQF	11	TRBJ2-1	TRBV7-9
ATRTSPTDTQY	11	TRBJ2-3	TRBV15
SVGTSGRDEETQY	13	TRBJ2-5	TRBV29-1
ASSLSTRSYNEQF	13	TRBJ2-1	TRBV11-1
ATVDRVGEQY	10	TRBJ2-7	TRBV5-1
ASGVAKQF	8	TRBJ2-1	TRBV19
ASSILAQYNEQF	12	TRBJ2-1	TRBV19
ASSLGLAQETQY	12	TRBJ2-5	TRBV19
ASTRSSNQPQH	11	TRBJ1-5	TRBV7-3